The 3 T cell receptor beta chains below all came from one sample that was sequenced in a study of blood T cell repertoires in COVID-19. Profiling relied on immunoSEQ multiplex PCR, and the TCRdb table lists in-frame clones only, not all of them. This table holds about 65,000 clones, roughly 90% found once. The material sequenced was peripheral blood. The receptor set was obtained from a man aged 55 to 69 with acute or convalescent COVID-19.

The chain has TRBV19 and TRBJ2-7; TRBD1 matches 8 bases. V was clipped by 1 base and J by 5 bases; unmatched bases: 10. CDR3 length: 16 amino acids. The germline V gene has CDR1 LNHDA and CDR2 SQIVND (reference sequence). The CDR3: CASSIGPGQVINEQYF. CDR3 bases: TGTGCCAGTAGTATAGGCCCGGGACAGGTCATCAACGAGCAGTACTTC.

The chain links TRBV6-6 to TRBJ1-1; D gene ambiguous. In germline, CDR1 is MNHNY, CDR2 SVGAGI (reference sequence). This CDR3 comprises 13 residues. V gave up 9 bases and J gave up 3 bases, with 14 bases separating them. CDR3 sequence (DNA): TGTGCCAGTAGCACAAGGCCCGACACTGAAGCTTTCTTT. This gives the protein CASSTRPDTEAFF.

The V gene is TRBV18, the J gene TRBJ1-1; maybe TRBD1 (5 bases). V lost 4 bases, J lost 7 bases, and 13 bases lay in between. Germline-derived CDR1 and CDR2 are KGHSH and LQKENI. The length of the CDR3 is 13 residues. The CDR3 is CASSQTGVSEAFF. The CDR3 DNA reads TGTGCCAGCTCACAGACGGGGGTTAGTGAAGCTTTCTTT.